This entry lists 8 T cell receptor beta chains sequenced from one sample in a study of blood T cells in healthy people across ages. A J-beta primer mix and a sample-barcoded 5' primer were used in a second PCR of roughly 6 to 11 cycles. One entry per CDR3 protein results from TCRdb running MiXCR on the 5' RACE reads. Of around 1,000,000 distinct CDR3 sequences detected, 20% to 25% appear once; the ten largest clones hold about 0.8%. The sample also formed part of further work on T cells of mothers and their children.

The sequencing sample was made of blood. These receptors were collected from a girl aged 2 to 10 in good health.

This clonotype was detected only once. A read error may produce the germline difference seen at one junction end. The CDR3 loop is CGVTRAGVGYNEQFF. In DNA form, the CDR3 reads TGCGGCGTTACTCGAGCGGGAGTTGGGTACAATGAGCAGTTCTTC. The chain has TRBV29-1 and TRBJ2-1; TRBD2 aligns across 8 bases. Per the germline V gene, CDR1 is SQVTM and CDR2 is ANQGSEA. This CDR3 has 15 residues.

The chain is built from TRBV20-1 and TRBJ2-5, with D hard to call. The end of the DNA is better explained by TRBJ2-7, so the J call may be wrong. This CDR3 is built from 12 residues. CDR1 and CDR2 from the germline V gene are DFQATT and SNEGSKA (reference sequence). CDR3 in DNA: TGCAGTGCTAGCAACGACGGCCACGAGCAGTACTTC. Protein product: CSASNDGHEQYF.

This clonotype was detected a few times. The rearrangement links TRBV20-1 to TRBJ1-1; D gene unclear. Germline V gene sequence: CDR1 DFQATT, CDR2 SNEGSKA (reference sequence). V was clipped by 5 bases and J by 5 bases, with 9 bases between them. This CDR3 comprises 11 residues. The CDR3: CSAPAHTEAFF. CDR3 nucleotide sequence: TGCAGTGCTCCAGCCCATACTGAAGCTTTCTTT.

This clonotype was found a few times. The chain uses TRBV9 and TRBJ2-3; perhaps D is TRBD1 or TRBD2 (5 bases each). Germline CDR1 SGDLS, CDR2 YYNGEE. The CDR3 consists of 14 residues. V lost 0 bases, J lost 4 bases, and 9 bases lay in between. The DNA for the CDR3 is TGTGCCAGCAGCGTAGGGGGGTTCGCAGATACGCAGTATTTT. It translates to CASSVGGFADTQYF.

This clonotype was seen a handful of times. The chain recombines TRBV6-2 or TRBV6-3 with TRBJ2-5, with D possibly matching TRBD2 (6 bases). V lost 7 bases, J lost 5 bases, and 17 bases lay in between. The length of the CDR3 is 14 residues. Germline values: CDR1 MNHEY, CDR2 SVGEGT. This CDR3 is CASTRPGGLETQYF. CDR3 nucleotides: TGTGCCAGCACCCGACCCGGGGGTTTGGAGACCCAGTACTTC.

The chain has TRBV5-1 and TRBJ2-7; 10 positions agree with TRBD2. The end of the DNA fits TRBJ2-1 better, so the J call may be wrong. This CDR3 is 15 amino acids long. Germline CDR1 SGHRS, CDR2 YFSETQ. The CDR3 sequence is CASSLPSGSADEQFF. DNA of the CDR3: TGCGCCAGCAGCTTGCCTAGCGGGAGCGCTGATGAGCAGTTCTTC.

V usage is TRBV5-1 and J usage is TRBJ1-1; D is uncertain. Per the germline V gene, CDR1 is SGHRS and CDR2 is YFSETQ. The V and J ends lost 6 bases and 2 bases respectively, with 14 bases between them. The CDR3 spans 14 residues. The CDR3, as DNA: TGCGCCAGCAACGTTGGAGTTTCAAACACTGAAGCTTTCTTT. It is translated as CASNVGVSNTEAFF.

Concerning this clonotype itself: One end of the junction fails to match germline, which may point to a read error. The chain links TRBV12-3 or TRBV12-4 to TRBJ2-2, with D perhaps matching TRBD2 (5 bases). The CDR3 sequence is 13 residues long. The CDR3 protein is CASMDGNAGELFF. The CDR3 DNA follows: TGTGCCAGCATGGACGGGAACGCCGGGGAGCTGTTTTTT.